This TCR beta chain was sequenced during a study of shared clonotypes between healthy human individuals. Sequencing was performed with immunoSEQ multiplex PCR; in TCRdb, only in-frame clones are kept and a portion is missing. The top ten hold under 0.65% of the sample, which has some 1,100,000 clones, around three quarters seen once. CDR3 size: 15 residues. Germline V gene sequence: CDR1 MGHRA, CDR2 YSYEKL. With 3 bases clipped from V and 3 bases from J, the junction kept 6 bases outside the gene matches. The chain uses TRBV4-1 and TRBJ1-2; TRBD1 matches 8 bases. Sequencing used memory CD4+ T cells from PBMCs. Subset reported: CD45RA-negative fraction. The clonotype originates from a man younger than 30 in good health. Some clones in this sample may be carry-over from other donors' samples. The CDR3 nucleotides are TGCGCCAGCAGCCAGCCCTCGACAGGGGACTATGGCTACACCTTC. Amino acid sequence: CASSQPSTGDYGYTF.